Each of the 26 T cell receptor beta chains below was sequenced from the same sample in a study of shared clonotypes between healthy human individuals (dated by TCRdb to 2018 to 2020). Libraries were made using the immunoSEQ multiplex PCR assay. Held by TCRdb, this immuneACCESS table contains in-frame sequences only and omits some clones. Under half of the omission traces to an unresolved V gene where checked; the cause of the rest is unknown. The sample table records 98,000 or so clones; about 70% of these occur just once. Approximately 25% of the sample comes from the top ten. The sequenced material came from memory CD8+ T cells sorted from blood. What the cell subset or site label conveys for this sample: CD45RO+ cells pooled with CCR7-negative TemRA cells. The origin of the receptors is a woman aged 25 to 39 in good health.

CDR3 nucleotides: TGTGCCAGCAGTGGGCCGGACAGGGCCCAAGAGACCCAGTACTTC. This codes for CASSGPDRAQETQYF. V and J are TRBV25-1 and TRBJ2-5; 8 positions agree with TRBD1. The CDR3 contains 15 residues. Trimming took 4 bases from V and 1 from J; bases not matched to a gene: 5. CDR1 and CDR2 (germline): MGHDK, SYGVNS. The whole variable domain, filled in from reference TRBV25-1 and TRBJ2-5, reads EADIYQTPRYLVIGTGKKITLECSQTMGHDKMYWYQQDPGMELHLIHYSYGVNSTEKGDLSSESTVSRIRTEHFPLTLESARPSHTSQYLCASSGPDRAQETQYFGPGTRLLVL.

This clone was recorded a few times. The chain joins TRBV6-4 to TRBJ2-2; D might be TRBD1 (5 bases). CDR1 is MRHNA, CDR2 SNTAGT, per germline. This CDR3 spans 15 amino acids. V lost 0 bases and J lost 0, with 5 bases in between. CDR3 nucleotide sequence: TGTGCCAGCAGTGACTCCAGGGCGAACACCGGGGAGCTGTTTTTT. Amino acid sequence: CASSDSRANTGELFF.

As concerns this clone: This same CDR3 is encoded by further DNA sequences in the sample. CDR3 DNA: TGTGCCAGCAGTCTAGCGGGAGGAGCCTACGAGCAGTACTTC. Residues: CASSLAGGAYEQYF. The chain joins TRBV27 to TRBJ2-7, with TRBD2 matching 11 bases. V was pared by 5 bases and J by 2 bases, with 2 bases of the junction left unmatched. CDR1 is MNHEY and CDR2 is SMNVEV in the germline V gene (reference sequence). The CDR3 is 14 residues long.

The rearrangement joins TRBV21-1 to TRBJ2-1; TRBD2 reflects the table's D call only, with no check against the DNA. TRBV21-1 is tagged as a pseudogene. The CDR3 contains 17 residues. The CDR3 is CASSKGTGLAGANEQFF. The CDR3 region has the DNA TGTGCCAGCAGCAAAGGGACTGGACTAGCGGGAGCTAATGAGCAGTTCTTC.

The gene calls are TRBV7-9 and TRBJ1-2; TRBD1 might be the D (5 bases). The germline V gene has CDR1 SEHNR and CDR2 FQNEAQ (reference sequence). The V and J ends lost 5 bases and 5 bases respectively, with 12 bases between them. The CDR3 extends over 13 amino acids. CDR3 in amino acids: CASSQMGGYGYTF. In DNA form, the CDR3 reads TGTGCCAGCAGCCAAATGGGGGGGTATGGCTACACCTTC.

This clone came up once. J is TRBJ2-7 and V is TRBV27; either TRBD1 or TRBD2 may supply D (5 bases each). The CDR3 length is 12 residues. Germline-derived CDR1 and CDR2 are MNHEY and SMNVEV (reference sequence). V dropped 10 bases and J dropped 2 bases, with 12 bases sitting between them. CDR3 bases: TGTGCCACCCGGGGCCTGACCTACGAGCAGTACTTC. This gives the protein CATRGLTYEQYF.

The rearrangement joins TRBV28 to TRBJ2-7; D call uncertain. The CDR3 consists of 14 residues. Trimming stripped 5 bases from V and 2 bases from J, with 13 bases between. Germline loops: CDR1 MDHEN, CDR2 SYDVKM. Written as DNA, the CDR3 is TGTGCCAGCAGTACGACGGACCCCGCCTACGAGCAGTACTTC. Translating gives CASSTTDPAYEQYF.

This clone was observed many times. The J gene is TRBJ2-1, the V gene TRBV6-4; D uncertain. This CDR3 is built from 13 residues. Germline assignment: CDR1 MRHNA and CDR2 SNTAGT. V was shortened by 0 bases and J by 8 bases, with 8 bases between the two germline ends. CDR3 in amino acids: CASSDSDAHEQFF. CDR3 sequence (DNA): TGTGCCAGCAGTGACTCGGATGCCCATGAGCAGTTCTTC.

The gene calls are TRBV28 and TRBJ1-5; 9 bases agree with TRBD1. V shed 5 bases and J 4 bases; nucleotides not matched to a gene: 6. The germline V gene has CDR1 MDHEN and CDR2 SYDVKM. The CDR3 has 15 amino acids. CDR3 residues: CASSVTGQGNQPQHF. The CDR3 bases are TGTGCCAGCAGTGTCACGGGACAGGGTAATCAGCCCCAGCATTTT.

This clone was picked up a small number of times. This chain connects TRBV6-5 to TRBJ2-7; no clear D gene. The CDR3 sequence is 16 residues long. From germline, CDR1 is MNHEY and CDR2 SVGAGI. V dropped 0 bases and J dropped 5 bases, with 17 bases sitting between them. The CDR3 coding sequence is TGTGCCAGCAGTTACTCGCAACCTCCCGGTTCTGACGAGCAGTACTTC. Its translation is CASSYSQPPGSDEQYF.

This sequence joins TRBV27 and TRBJ2-7, with 9 bases lining up with TRBD1. Trimming removed 1 base from V and 0 bases from J; junction bases left unmatched: 1. Germline V lookup: CDR1 MNHEY, CDR2 SMNVEV (reference sequence). This CDR3 has 15 amino acids. The CDR3 nucleotides are TGTGCCAGCAGTTTATGGGGACAGGGCTCCTACGAGCAGTACTTC. Translating it yields CASSLWGQGSYEQYF.

The V and J genes are TRBV27 and TRBJ2-7; TRBD2 matches 11 bases. With V trimmed by 5 bases and J by 7 bases, 13 bases remained unmatched. The CDR3 covers 16 residues. From germline, CDR1 is MNHEY and CDR2 SMNVEV (reference sequence). The CDR3 DNA follows: TGTGCCAGCAGTCCCCTCAGAACTAGCGGGAGTTGGGAGCAGTACTTC. It translates to CASSPLRTSGSWEQYF.

The rearrangement links TRBV6-1 to TRBJ1-1, with TRBD1 matching over 8 bases. The ends lost 5 bases at V and 4 bases at J; junction bases unmatched: 6. The CDR3 extends over 14 amino acids. Germline CDR1 and CDR2: MNHNS and SASEGT. The CDR3, as DNA: TGTGCCAGCAGTACGACAGGGGTGGGCACTGAAGCTTTCTTT. It codes for CASSTTGVGTEAFF.

This clone was recorded only once. This chain joins TRBV5-4 and TRBJ1-1; maybe TRBD1 (5 bases). This CDR3 is built from 15 residues. The V and J ends lost 4 bases and 4 bases respectively, with 17 bases between them. Germline CDR1 is SGHNT and CDR2 is YYREEE (reference sequence). Here the CDR3 reads CASSPGHGAATEAFF. The CDR3 nucleotides are TGTGCCAGCAGCCCGGGTCACGGGGCAGCCACTGAAGCTTTCTTT.

V and J are TRBV2 and TRBJ2-7, with 7 nucleotides matching TRBD1. The germline V gene encodes CDR1 SNHLY and CDR2 FYNNEI. J was trimmed by 0 bases and V by 7 bases; bases with no gene match: 18. The CDR3 is 18 residues long. The CDR3 region is CASTELDRYISRSYEQYF. The CDR3, as DNA: TGTGCCAGCACCGAATTGGACAGGTACATTTCACGCTCCTACGAGCAGTACTTC.

Concerning this clone itself: Different DNA sequences within this sample yield the same CDR3. This sequence joins TRBV27 and TRBJ2-7; TRBD2 is a possible D gene (6 bases). Germline V gives CDR1 MNHEY, CDR2 SMNVEV (reference sequence). Trimming removed 2 bases at V and 2 bases at J, with 10 bases between. The CDR3 sequence is 14 residues long. CDR3 in DNA: TGTGCCAGCAGTTTAGGGGCTAGCGCCTACGAGCAGTACTTC. It specifies CASSLGASAYEQYF.

The chain uses TRBV27 and TRBJ1-6, with 8 bases fitting TRBD1. The germline V gene has CDR1 MNHEY and CDR2 SMNVEV (reference sequence). J gave up 7 bases and V 6 bases, and 11 bases lay outside the gene matches. The length of the CDR3 is 16 residues. The CDR3: CASRSFSGGSNSPLHF. CDR3 nucleotide sequence: TGTGCCAGCAGATCCTTTTCAGGGGGCTCGAATTCACCCCTCCACTTT.

The genes are TRBV2 and TRBJ2-7, with no clear D. The CDR3 covers 13 residues. Looked up from germline, CDR1 is SNHLY and CDR2 is FYNNEI. The ends were cut back, 5 bases at V and 2 bases at J, with 10 bases in the middle. The CDR3 here is CASSPQGPYEQYF. For the CDR3, the DNA is TGTGCCAGCAGTCCTCAAGGACCCTACGAGCAGTACTTC.

This clone occurred once. J is TRBJ2-2 and V is TRBV5-1; 8 bases match TRBD2. This CDR3 has 19 amino acids. In germline, CDR1 is SGHRS, CDR2 YFSETQ. With 3 bases clipped from V and 1 base from J, the junction kept 14 bases outside the gene matches. CDR3 bases: TGCGCCAGCAGCTCCTACAGAGGACTAGCTGTTGTGAACACCGGGGAGCTGTTTTTT. Translating it yields CASSSYRGLAVVNTGELFF.

This chain links TRBV28 with TRBJ1-5; 7 bases are shared with TRBD1. Germline V gives CDR1 MDHEN, CDR2 SYDVKM. This CDR3 contains 17 residues. The V gene end was trimmed by 4 bases and the J gene end by 6 bases; junction bases not matched to a gene: 15. The CDR3 coding sequence is TGTGCCAGCAGTTACGGCGTACAGGGGTCGTTTAGTCAGCCCCAGCATTTT. Translated: CASSYGVQGSFSQPQHF.

This chain joins TRBV4-1 and TRBJ2-1, with 11 bases that match TRBD2. CDR3 length: 18 amino acids. Germline trimming cut 4 bases from V and 8 bases from J; bases unmatched to any gene: 16. Germline V gives CDR1 MGHRA, CDR2 YSYEKL. The CDR3 protein is CASSPTPTSGILHYEQFF. The CDR3 nucleotides are TGCGCCAGCAGCCCCACCCCGACTAGCGGGATACTACATTATGAGCAGTTCTTC.

The table lists this clone with a count of one. This rearrangement joins TRBV2 to TRBJ2-2; 9 bases are shared with TRBD2. This CDR3 is built from 15 residues. Germline V CDR1 and CDR2: SNHLY, FYNNEI. V shed 7 bases and J 4 bases; nucleotides not matched to a gene: 7. CDR3 nucleotide sequence: TGTGCCAGCACTCTTTTGACTAGCGGCACCGGGGAGCTGTTTTTT. It codes for CASTLLTSGTGELFF.

This chain connects TRBV19 to TRBJ2-7; 7 bases are a match to TRBD1. The CDR3 covers 14 residues. V lost 5 bases to trimming and J lost 5 bases; unmatched junction nucleotides: 9. CDR1 is LNHDA, CDR2 SQIVND, per germline (reference sequence). CDR3: CASSPRTGLNEQYF. DNA for the CDR3: TGTGCCAGTAGTCCAAGGACAGGTCTCAACGAGCAGTACTTC.

This sequence joins TRBV7-3 and TRBJ1-2; D unresolved. Between the trimmed V and J ends, which lost 0 bases and 8 bases, there was a span of 13 bases. The CDR3 has 14 amino acids. The germline V gene has CDR1 SGHTA and CDR2 FQGTGA. The CDR3 reads CASSLTAPLEGYTF. The CDR3 nucleotides read TGTGCCAGCAGCTTAACAGCACCCCTCGAGGGCTACACCTTC.

The chain uses TRBV18 and TRBJ1-2; 8 positions agree with TRBD1. The CDR3 runs to 16 residues. Looked up from germline, CDR1 is KGHSH and CDR2 is LQKENI. Trimming took 4 bases from V and 8 from J; bases not matched to a gene: 15. DNA of the CDR3: TGTGCCAGCTCACTTTACAGGGGGTACTCGGCGGAAGGCTACACCTTC. Its protein is CASSLYRGYSAEGYTF.

The sample holds a few counts of this clone. The chain recombines TRBV6-1 with TRBJ1-1; D is undetermined. Germline V gene lookup returns CDR1 MNHNS and CDR2 SASEGT. The length of the CDR3 is 12 residues. V was pared by 6 bases and J by 0 bases, with 5 bases between. CDR3 nucleotide sequence: TGTGCCAGCAGAGAGATGAACACTGAAGCTTTCTTT. Protein sequence: CASREMNTEAFF.